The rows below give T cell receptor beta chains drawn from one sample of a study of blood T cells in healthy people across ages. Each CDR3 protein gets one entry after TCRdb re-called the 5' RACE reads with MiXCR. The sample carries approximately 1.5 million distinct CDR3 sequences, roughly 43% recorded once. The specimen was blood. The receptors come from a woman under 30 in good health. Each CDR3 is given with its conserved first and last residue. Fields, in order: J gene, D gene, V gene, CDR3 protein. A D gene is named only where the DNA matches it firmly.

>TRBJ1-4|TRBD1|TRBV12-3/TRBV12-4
CATIPGQGYANEKLFF
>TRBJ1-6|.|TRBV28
CASTQGGSSYNSPLHF
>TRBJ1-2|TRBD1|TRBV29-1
CSAWTGARGYTF
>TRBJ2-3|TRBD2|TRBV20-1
CSARGLADHTDTQYF
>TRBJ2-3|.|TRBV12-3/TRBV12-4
CAGSLRSGTDTQYF
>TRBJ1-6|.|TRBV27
CASGAWNSPLHF
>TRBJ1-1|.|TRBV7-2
CASSSQRGVGTEAFF
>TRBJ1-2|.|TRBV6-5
CASNLGDGDGYTF
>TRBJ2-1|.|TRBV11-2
CASSWTYNEQFF
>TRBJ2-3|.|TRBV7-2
CASSLAESDAQYF
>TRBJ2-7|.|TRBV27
CASSLTVGEQYF
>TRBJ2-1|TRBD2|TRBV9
CASSVDGTREIYEQFF
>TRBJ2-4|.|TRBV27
CASSSWGGVSKNIQYF
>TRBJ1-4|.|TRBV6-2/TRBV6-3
CASSSGRTSGNEKLFF
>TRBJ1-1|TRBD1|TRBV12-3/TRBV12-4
CASTHTGGSCEAFF
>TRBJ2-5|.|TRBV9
CASSVSRRQETQYF
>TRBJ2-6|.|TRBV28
CASSLSPLSWVSRSGANVLTF
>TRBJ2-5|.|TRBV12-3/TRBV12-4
CASTLFGEDKQETQYF
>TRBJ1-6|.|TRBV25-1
CASEGLSYNSPLHF
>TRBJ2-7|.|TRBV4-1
CASSQDLTYEQYF
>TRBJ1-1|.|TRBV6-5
CASSYADRAGDTEAFF
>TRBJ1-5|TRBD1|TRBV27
CASSRIQGAARPQHF
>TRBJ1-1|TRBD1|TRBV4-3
CASSLYVGTENTEAFF
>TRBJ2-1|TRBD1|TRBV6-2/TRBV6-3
CASRPGQGVGEQFF
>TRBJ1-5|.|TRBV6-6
CASSYRQGGGQPQHF
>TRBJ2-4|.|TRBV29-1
CSVRLLAKNIQYF
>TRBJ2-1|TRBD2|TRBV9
CASSVGEGHYNEQFF
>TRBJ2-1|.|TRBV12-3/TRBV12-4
CASSRLAVFDNEQFF
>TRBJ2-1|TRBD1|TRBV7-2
CASNKRGQGFYEQFF
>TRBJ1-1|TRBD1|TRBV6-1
CANRDRSNTEAFF
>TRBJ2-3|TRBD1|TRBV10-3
CAISGAGQGGTDTQYF
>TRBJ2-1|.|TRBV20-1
CSVRGVREAYNEQFF
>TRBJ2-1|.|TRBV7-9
CASSSLSLAASPYNEQFF
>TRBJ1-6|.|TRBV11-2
CASSRRGLRVDNSPLHF
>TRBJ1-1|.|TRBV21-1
CASTAKGGRDTEAFF
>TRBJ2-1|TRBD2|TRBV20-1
CSARETPGTSGRNEQFF
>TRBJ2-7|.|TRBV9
CASSVPDNEQYF
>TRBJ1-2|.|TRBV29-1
CSVYQGTYGYTF
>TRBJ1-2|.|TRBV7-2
CASSSDESGYTF
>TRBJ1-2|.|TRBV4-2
CASSAEDYGYTF
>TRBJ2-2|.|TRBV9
CASSVVLAQNTGELFF
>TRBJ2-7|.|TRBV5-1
CASSFIGSSRYEQYF
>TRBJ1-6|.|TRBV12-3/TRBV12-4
CASNINRVFPYNSPLHF
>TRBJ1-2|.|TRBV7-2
CASSSNRNYGYTF
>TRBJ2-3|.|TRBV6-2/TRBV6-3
CASTANQDTQYF
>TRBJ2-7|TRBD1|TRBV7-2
CASSPEGTVNSYEQYF
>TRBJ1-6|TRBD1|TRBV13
CASSLVTGASPLHF
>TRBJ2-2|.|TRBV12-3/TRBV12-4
CASRLSTTLELFF